This entry concerns a single T cell receptor beta chain. This sample was taken from a study of blood T cell repertoires in COVID-19. Study-level background: The United States, Italy and Spain were the sources of the acute and convalescent COVID-19 samples. Sources were T cells, B-cell-depleted T cells, or PBMCs; the material itself was cDNA or gDNA.

Cohort 3 recovered donors had two negative PCRs, clearance, or symptom resolution. V lost 7 bases and J lost 5, with 11 bases in between. The CDR3 consists of 12 residues. Germline V CDR1 and CDR2: MNHEY, SVGAGI. The authors' processing: Amplification of reference gene primers was used by the study to estimate nucleated cell counts. The data were produced by immunoSEQ multiplex PCR, yet TCRdb's version contains in-frame clones alone and is incomplete. That table is the source of V, J and clone size, and D and trimming were worked out from the DNA. The table shows around 200,000 clones, with 88% occurring only once.

The receptor's source is a woman in her thirties who had recovered from COVID-19. Specimen: PBMCs or T cells enriched from blood (not recorded which). The chain is built from TRBV6-5 and TRBJ1-1, with D possibly TRBD1 on 5 matching bases. Here the CDR3 DNA reads TGTGCCAGCACCATGGGGGGGACTGAAGCTTTCTTT. Protein sequence: CASTMGGTEAFF.